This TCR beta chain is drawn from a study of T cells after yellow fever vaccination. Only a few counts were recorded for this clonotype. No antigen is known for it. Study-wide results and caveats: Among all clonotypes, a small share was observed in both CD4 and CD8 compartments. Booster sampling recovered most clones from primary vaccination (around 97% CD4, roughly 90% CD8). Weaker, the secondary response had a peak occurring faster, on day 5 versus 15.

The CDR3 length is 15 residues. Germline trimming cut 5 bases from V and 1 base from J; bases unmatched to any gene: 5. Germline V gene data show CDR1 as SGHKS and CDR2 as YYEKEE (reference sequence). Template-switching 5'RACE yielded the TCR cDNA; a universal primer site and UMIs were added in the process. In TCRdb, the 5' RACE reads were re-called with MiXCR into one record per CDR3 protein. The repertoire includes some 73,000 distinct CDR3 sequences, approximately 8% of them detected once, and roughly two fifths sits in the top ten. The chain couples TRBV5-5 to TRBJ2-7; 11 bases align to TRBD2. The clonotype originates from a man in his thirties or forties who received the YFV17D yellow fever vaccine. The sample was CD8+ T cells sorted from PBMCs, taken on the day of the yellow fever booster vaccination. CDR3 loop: CASSSGLAASYEQYF. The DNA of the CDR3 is TGTGCCAGCAGTTCGGGACTAGCGGCATCCTACGAGCAGTACTTC.